These 17 T cell receptor beta chains were all obtained from the same sample, sequenced in a study of blood T cell repertoires in COVID-19. The repertoire was sequenced with immunoSEQ multiplex PCR; TCRdb's copy has only in-frame clones and lacks some. Found here are over 100,000 clones, around nine tenths of them singletons; the top ten hold over 10%. Sequencing was done on a sample of peripheral blood. These receptors all stem from a woman aged 65 to 85 with COVID-19, enrolled during active disease.

This clone appeared a few times. This rearrangement joins TRBV4-1 to TRBJ1-6; D remains unclear. Germline loops: CDR1 MGHRA, CDR2 YSYEKL. V was clipped by 1 base and J by 4 bases, with 5 bases between them. This CDR3 is built from 14 residues. In DNA, the CDR3 is TGCGCCAGCAGCCAAGGCAGTTATAATTCACCCCTCCACTTT. As protein: CASSQGSYNSPLHF.

The chain is built from TRBV2 and TRBJ1-2, with D perhaps TRBD1 (6 bases). This CDR3 comprises 14 residues. CDR1 and CDR2 from the germline V gene are SNHLY and FYNNEI. Trimming left V 3 bases short and J 4 bases short, with 12 bases between. CDR3 loop: CASSEGQGPYGYTF. The CDR3 DNA follows: TGTGCCAGCAGTGAGGGTCAGGGGCCCTATGGCTACACCTTC. Looking up the rest from reference TRBV2 and TRBJ1-2 gives the full variable domain: EPEVTQTPSHQVTQMGQEVILRCVPISNHLYFYWYRQILGQKVEFLVSFYNNEISEKSEIFDDQFSVERPDGSNFTLKIRSTKLEDSAMYFCASSEGQGPYGYTFGSGTRLTVV.

The V and J genes are TRBV12-3 or TRBV12-4 and TRBJ1-5; 9 bases match TRBD1. This CDR3 comprises 13 residues. The ends lost 5 bases at V and 6 bases at J; junction bases unmatched: 2. The CDR3 DNA sequence: TGTGCCAGCAGTCTGACAGGGGGTCAGCCCCAGCATTTT. Its protein is CASSLTGGQPQHF.

This chain links TRBV3-1 (or the pseudogene TRBV3-2) with TRBJ2-3; the D is unclear. Germline V gene data show CDR1 as LGHDT and CDR2 as YNNKEL (reference sequence). With 4 bases removed from V and 0 bases from J, the gap between germline ends came to 5 bases. The CDR3 runs to 13 residues. CDR3 loop: CASSPTSTDTQYF. CDR3 sequence (DNA): TGTGCCAGCAGCCCGACTAGCACAGATACGCAGTATTTT.

V and J are TRBV18 and TRBJ1-1; 12 nucleotides agree with TRBD1. The J segment lost 5 bases and the V segment lost 6 bases, leaving 7 bases of the junction unmatched. The CDR3 contains 15 residues. The germline gives CDR1 KGHSH, CDR2 LQKENI. The CDR3 here is CASSPRDRGPTEAFF. DNA for the CDR3: TGTGCCAGCTCCCCTCGGGACAGGGGGCCTACTGAAGCTTTCTTT.

This chain links TRBV4-1 with TRBJ1-3; D uncertain. The V gene lost 0 bases and the J gene lost 4 bases, with 16 bases spanning the gap. Germline loops: CDR1 MGHRA, CDR2 YSYEKL. The CDR3 is 17 residues long. CDR3 region: CASSQEFSRVPGNTIYF. For the CDR3, the DNA is TGCGCCAGCAGCCAAGAGTTTTCCCGAGTTCCAGGAAACACCATATATTTT.

This clone occurred a few times. The V gene is TRBV5-1, the J gene TRBJ1-6; D gene uncertain. The CDR3 consists of 15 residues. Germline CDR1 and CDR2: SGHRS and YFSETQ. The germline V and J ends were trimmed by 0 bases and 8 bases, with 12 bases remaining between them. The CDR3 sequence: CASSLVGDWDSPLHF. The CDR3 nucleotides read TGCGCCAGCAGCTTGGTCGGGGATTGGGATTCACCCCTCCACTTT.

This chain links TRBV20-1 with TRBJ1-6; D is perhaps TRBD1 (6 bases). This CDR3 is 16 amino acids long. Between the trimmed V and J ends, which lost 3 bases and 0 bases, there was a span of 12 bases. The germline CDR1 and CDR2 sequences are DFQATT and SNEGSKA (reference sequence). CDR3 protein: CSASRQESSYNSPLHF. The CDR3 coding sequence is TGCAGTGCTAGTAGACAGGAGAGCTCCTATAATTCACCCCTCCACTTT.

The V gene is TRBV20-1, the J gene TRBJ2-5, with 8 bases that match TRBD2. The V gene end was trimmed by 3 bases and the J gene end by 2 bases; junction bases not matched to a gene: 23. Germline CDR1 reads DFQATT; CDR2 reads SNEGSKA (reference sequence). This CDR3 contains 20 residues. As DNA, the CDR3 is TGCAGTGCTAGTCGGATCCCGGGAGGGTCGGCTAGCGGACCTCAAGAGACCCAGTACTTC. Its translation: CSASRIPGGSASGPQETQYF.

The J gene is TRBJ1-1, the V gene TRBV6-5, with TRBD1 as a possible D gene (5 bases). Germline CDR1 MNHEY, CDR2 SVGAGI. With 10 bases removed from V and 1 base from J, the gap between germline ends came to 16 bases. The CDR3 covers 14 residues. CDR3 sequence (DNA): TGTGCCACCTGGGGACTACCCGAGAACACTGAAGCTTTCTTT. It specifies CATWGLPENTEAFF.

This chain links TRBV25-1 with TRBJ1-3; TRBD1 matches at 7 bases. CDR1 and CDR2 from the germline V gene are MGHDK and SYGVNS. The trim removed 4 bases at V and 4 bases at J, leaving 4 bases unmatched. The CDR3 contains 14 residues. In DNA, the CDR3 is TGTGCCAGCAGTGTGAGGGGGCGGGGAAACACCATATATTTT. Encoded protein: CASSVRGRGNTIYF.

This rearrangement joins TRBV19 to TRBJ1-4; D is uncertain. Germline loops: CDR1 LNHDA, CDR2 SQIVND (reference sequence). The CDR3 is made up of 15 amino acids. V was shortened by 4 bases and J by 0 bases, with 9 bases between the two germline ends. The CDR3 DNA is TGTGCCAGTAGTAACAGATTTCCAACTAATGAAAAACTGTTTTTT. Its translation: CASSNRFPTNEKLFF.

This chain connects TRBV7-9 to TRBJ2-3, with TRBD2 identical over 7 bases. Germline trimming cut 2 bases from V and 1 base from J; bases unmatched to any gene: 3. The CDR3 runs to 15 residues. Germline-derived CDR1 and CDR2 are SEHNR and FQNEAQ (reference sequence). The CDR3: CASSLITSGTDTQYF. CDR3 coding DNA: TGTGCCAGCAGCTTAATAACTAGCGGCACAGATACGCAGTATTTT.

In its sample, this clone was seen once. The CDR3 coding sequence is TGCGCCAGCAGCCAAGGTCTCGCCCAAGGGCCAGGGAAAGCTTTCTTT. It codes for CASSQGLAQGPGKAFF. V gene TRBV4-1 combines with J gene TRBJ1-1; weak D call: TRBD1 (5 bases). This CDR3 is 16 amino acids long. V lost 1 base, J lost 9 bases, and 21 bases lay in between. The germline gives CDR1 MGHRA, CDR2 YSYEKL.

V is TRBV28 and J is TRBJ1-6; TRBD1 might be the D (5 bases). V shed 6 bases and J shed 0 bases, with 21 bases lying between them. The CDR3 is made up of 19 amino acids. Looked up from germline, CDR1 is MDHEN and CDR2 is SYDVKM. The CDR3 is CASSSPGGRDPSYNSPLHF. Here the CDR3 DNA reads TGTGCCAGCAGCTCGCCTGGGGGGAGGGACCCCTCCTATAATTCACCCCTCCACTTT.

This chain connects TRBV28 to TRBJ2-1, with 10 bases aligning to TRBD2. V shed 10 bases, J shed 12 bases, and the junction held 18 bases outside the gene matches. Germline V CDR1 and CDR2: MDHEN, SYDVKM. This CDR3 is 15 amino acids long. The CDR3 protein is CAIKPRTSGSRGQFF. The CDR3 nucleotides read TGTGCCATTAAACCGCGGACTAGCGGAAGTCGGGGGCAGTTCTTC.

The chain links TRBV19 to TRBJ2-2, with 8 positions matching TRBD1. From germline, CDR1 is LNHDA and CDR2 SQIVND (reference sequence). This CDR3 spans 13 amino acids. With 6 bases clipped from V and 8 bases from J, the junction kept 5 bases outside the gene matches. CDR3 in amino acids: CASRNRGEGELFF. For the CDR3, the DNA is TGTGCCAGTAGGAACAGGGGGGAAGGGGAGCTGTTTTTT.